These 25 T cell receptor beta chains came from one sample sequenced in a study of T cells of healthy individuals. In TCRdb, the 5' RACE reads were re-called with MiXCR into one record per CDR3 protein. The repertoire includes approximately 100,000 distinct CDR3 sequences, 17% of them detected once, and 6.2% sits in the top ten. Source of these receptors: a human donor in good health.

This chain uses TRBV28 with TRBJ2-7; 10 nucleotides line up with TRBD2. The CDR3 consists of 14 residues. The V gene's germline CDR1 is MDHEN and CDR2 SYDVKM. Trimming at V came to 6 bases and at J to 5 bases, leaving 7 bases not matched to a gene. The CDR3 is CASRGLARKNEQYF. The CDR3 bases are TGTGCCAGCAGGGGACTAGCGAGGAAAAACGAGCAGTACTTC.

This chain uses TRBV20-1 with TRBJ1-5; TRBD1 matches at 9 bases. Germline V CDR1 and CDR2: DFQATT, SNEGSKA (reference sequence). V shed 7 bases, J shed 1 base, and the junction held 8 bases outside the gene matches. The CDR3 runs to 15 residues. CDR3 sequence reads: CSVTAGTGSNQPQHF. The CDR3 DNA follows: TGCAGTGTCACCGCCGGGACAGGGAGCAATCAGCCCCAGCATTTT.

This sequence joins TRBV7-9 and TRBJ2-7; 13 nucleotides line up with TRBD2. The V gene's germline CDR1 is SEHNR and CDR2 FQNEAQ (reference sequence). Trimming cost V 3 bases and J 3 bases; bases outside gene matches: 2. CDR3 length: 15 residues. CDR3 residues: CASSFGLAGDYEQYF. CDR3 in DNA: TGTGCCAGCAGCTTCGGACTAGCGGGAGACTACGAGCAGTACTTC.

This clonotype was seen once. This chain connects TRBV6-5 to TRBJ2-7; tentatively, D is TRBD2 (6 bases). This CDR3 contains 14 residues. CDR1 and CDR2 from the germline V gene are MNHEY and SVGAGI. V was trimmed by 6 bases and J by 6 bases, leaving 18 bases between them. The CDR3 protein is CASRRTGDVSEQYF. Written as DNA, the CDR3 is TGTGCCAGCAGACGGACGGGAGATGTCTCCGAGCAGTACTTC.

This clonotype was seen more than once but under ten times. This chain links TRBV4-3 with TRBJ1-4, with D maybe TRBD1 (5 bases). CDR3 size: 17 residues. V lost 0 bases and J 8 bases, leaving 19 bases between the germline ends. Germline assignment: CDR1 LGHNA and CDR2 YSLEER. The CDR3 region is CASSQERGAVGHEKLFF. The CDR3 region has the DNA TGCGCCAGCAGCCAAGAAAGAGGGGCAGTAGGGCACGAAAAACTGTTTTTT.

The chain has TRBV7-2 and TRBJ1-3, with no clear D. Trimming shortened V by 7 bases and J by 12 bases, and 19 bases separated the two germline ends. The CDR3 spans 13 residues. Germline loops: CDR1 SGHTA, CDR2 FQGNSA. CDR3 amino acids: CASTPSPGDYIYF. The CDR3 region has the DNA TGTGCCAGCACCCCGTCCCCGGGAGATTACATATATTTT.

CDR3: CSAAGLFLNEQFF. In nucleotides, the CDR3 is TGCAGTGCTGCGGGACTTTTTCTGAATGAGCAGTTCTTC. The V and J genes are TRBV20-1 and TRBJ2-1; a possible D gene is TRBD2 (6 bases). Germline CDR1 DFQATT, CDR2 SNEGSKA (reference sequence). This CDR3 has 13 residues. V lost 5 bases and J lost 7, with 15 bases in between.

This clonotype was found a few times. V usage is TRBV6-5 and J usage is TRBJ1-6, with TRBD1 matching over 8 bases. J was trimmed by 7 bases and V by 5 bases; bases with no gene match: 4. CDR3 length: 14 residues. CDR1 MNHEY and CDR2 SVGAGI come from the germline V gene. CDR3 in amino acids: CASSAGQENSPLHF. The CDR3, as DNA: TGTGCCAGCAGTGCGGGACAGGAGAATTCACCCCTCCACTTT.

This clonotype has ten or more counts. The chain employs TRBV6-1 and TRBJ2-1; possible D gene TRBD2, 5 bases. V was clipped by 7 bases and J by 4 bases, with 11 bases between them. CDR3 size: 13 residues. The germline V gene encodes CDR1 MNHNS and CDR2 SASEGT. Here the CDR3 DNA reads TGTGCCAGCATGAAGACTAATTACAATGAGCAGTTCTTC. The encoded protein is CASMKTNYNEQFF.

This clonotype was recorded at least ten times. This chain's CDR3 is CASSPPDGEQDTQYF. The DNA of the CDR3 is TGTGCCAGCAGCCCCCCTGACGGGGAACAAGATACGCAGTATTTT. V and J are TRBV7-9 and TRBJ2-3; TRBD2 is a possible D gene (5 bases). The V gene's germline CDR1 is SEHNR and CDR2 FQNEAQ (reference sequence). The length of the CDR3 is 15 residues. Between the trimmed V and J ends, which lost 5 bases and 5 bases, there was a span of 17 bases.

This clonotype has a count of ten or more. The junction shows a germline mismatch at one end, possibly a read error. J is TRBJ1-6 and V is TRBV7-9, with D possibly being TRBD1 (5 bases). This CDR3 has 17 amino acids. Per germline, CDR1 SEHNR and CDR2 FQNEAQ (reference sequence). The CDR3: CASSLLFPGNLNSPLHF. The CDR3 DNA is TGTGCCAGCAGCTTATTATTCCCAGGGAACTTGAATTCCCCCCTCCACTTT.

This clonotype was counted at least ten times. The genes are TRBV20-1 and TRBJ1-4, with no clear D. Between the trimmed V and J ends, which lost 3 bases and 6 bases, there was a span of 8 bases. Germline CDR1 is DFQATT and CDR2 is SNEGSKA (reference sequence). The CDR3 has 12 residues. The CDR3 nucleotides read TGCAGTGCTAGTGGAGTGGATGAAAAACTGTTTTTT. This sequence encodes CSASGVDEKLFF.

This clonotype was observed a few times. The V call is TRBV6-2 or TRBV6-3, the J call TRBJ2-7; D gene ambiguous. This CDR3 has 14 residues. The germline CDR1 and CDR2 sequences are MNHEY and SVGEGT. The germline V and J ends were trimmed by 8 bases and 2 bases, with 16 bases remaining between them. The CDR3 DNA is TGTGCCAGCTCCTCGGATTGGGGAACCTACGAGCAGTACTTC. This encodes CASSSDWGTYEQYF.

V and J are TRBV7-9 and TRBJ1-2, with no clear D. Trimming removed 6 bases at V and 3 bases at J, with 11 bases between. Germline V gives CDR1 SEHNR, CDR2 FQNEAQ (reference sequence). The CDR3 has 13 residues. The CDR3 nucleotides read TGTGCCAGCAGGCCCCCCTGGGACTATGGCTACACCTTC. This codes for CASRPPWDYGYTF.

This clonotype was seen only a few times. This chain links TRBV7-9 with TRBJ2-3, with 7 nucleotides matching TRBD2. The CDR3 has 14 amino acids. The ends lost 4 bases at V and 4 bases at J; junction bases unmatched: 5. The germline gives CDR1 SEHNR, CDR2 FQNEAQ (reference sequence). The CDR3 here is CASSYASGADTQYF. In DNA, the CDR3 is TGTGCCAGCAGCTACGCTAGCGGAGCAGATACGCAGTATTTT.

The V call is TRBV18, the J call TRBJ1-4; the D gene is possibly TRBD1 (5 bases). This CDR3 is built from 15 residues. Trimming cost V 0 bases and J 7 bases, with 12 bases left between them. Germline V gives CDR1 KGHSH, CDR2 LQKENI. As DNA, the CDR3 is TGTGCCAGCTCACCACCGGCAGGGCGAGGTGAAAAACTGTTTTTT. It yields the protein CASSPPAGRGEKLFF.

At least ten counts were recorded for this clonotype. The chain joins TRBV13 to TRBJ2-3; D may correspond to TRBD1 or TRBD2 (5 bases each). The V gene's germline CDR1 is PRHDT and CDR2 FYEKMQ (reference sequence). This CDR3 has 15 amino acids. The V end lost 3 bases, the J end lost 0 bases, and 10 bases lay between the germline ends. Here the CDR3 DNA reads TGTGCCAGCAGCTTGGGACGTGCTAGCACAGATACGCAGTATTTT. This sequence encodes CASSLGRASTDTQYF.

The chain has TRBV11-2 and TRBJ1-2; D gene unclear. Germline CDR1 reads SGHAT; CDR2 reads FQNNGV. The V end was cut by 1 base, the J end by 7 bases, with 13 bases between. The CDR3 consists of 14 residues. CDR3 region: CASSLAASTGGYTF. CDR3 coding DNA: TGTGCCAGCAGCTTAGCGGCAAGTACGGGTGGCTACACCTTC.

This chain uses TRBV28 with TRBJ2-2; possibly TRBD1 for D (6 bases). The CDR3 spans 14 residues. CDR1 MDHEN and CDR2 SYDVKM come from the germline V gene. V lost 6 bases and J 5 bases, leaving 13 bases between the germline ends. CDR3 region: CASSEGVRTGELFF. For the CDR3, the DNA is TGTGCCAGCAGCGAGGGGGTCAGGACCGGGGAGCTGTTTTTT. Combining the CDR3 with reference TRBV28 and TRBJ2-2 gives the whole variable domain DVKVTQSSRYLVKRTGEKVFLECVQDMDHENMFWYRQDPGLGLRLIYFSYDVKMKEKGDIPEGYSVSREKKERFSLILESASTNQTSMYLCASSEGVRTGELFFGEGSRLTVL.

V gene TRBV5-1 combines with J gene TRBJ1-1; D perhaps matches TRBD1 (6 bases). Trimming cost V 0 bases and J 6 bases, with 12 bases left between them. In germline, CDR1 is SGHRS, CDR2 YFSETQ. This CDR3 is built from 14 residues. The CDR3 loop is CASSLVAGVAEAFF. In nucleotides, the CDR3 is TGCGCCAGCAGCTTGGTAGCAGGGGTCGCTGAAGCTTTCTTT.

The chain has TRBV11-2 and TRBJ2-7, with D possibly matching TRBD2 (7 bases). The germline V gene has CDR1 SGHAT and CDR2 FQNNGV. The V end lost 8 bases, the J end lost 2 bases, and 16 bases lay between the germline ends. The CDR3 has 14 residues. CDR3 sequence (DNA): TGTGCCAGCTCGAGGGGGGGTGCAGCCTACGAGCAGTACTTC. Encoded protein: CASSRGGAAYEQYF.

In its sample, this clonotype was seen many times. The V and J genes are TRBV12-3 or TRBV12-4 and TRBJ1-1, with D perhaps matching TRBD1 (5 bases). V lost 3 bases and J lost 6, with 14 bases in between. The CDR3 extends over 14 amino acids. This CDR3 is CASSFSWGGPEAFF. For the CDR3, the DNA is TGTGCCAGCAGTTTCAGCTGGGGCGGCCCTGAAGCTTTCTTT.

The chain combines TRBV7-2 with TRBJ1-4, with TRBD1 as a possible D gene (6 bases). V shed 5 bases and J shed 8 bases, with 12 bases lying between them. The germline gives CDR1 SGHTA, CDR2 FQGNSA. The CDR3 spans 13 residues. CDR3 nucleotides: TGTGCCAGCAGCCCACAGGGTCGGGAAAAACTGTTTTTT. This gives the protein CASSPQGREKLFF.

This clonotype showed up many times. The genes are TRBV10-3 and TRBJ2-2, with D unresolved. CDR1 is ENHRY and CDR2 is SYGVKD in the germline V gene. Trimming removed 0 bases from V and 5 bases from J, with 10 bases in between. The CDR3 runs 15 residues. CDR3 protein: CAISESVADTGELFF. The CDR3 nucleotides read TGTGCCATCAGTGAGTCGGTGGCCGATACCGGGGAGCTGTTTTTT.

This clonotype was observed many times. J is TRBJ1-1 and V is TRBV7-2; weak D call: TRBD1 (5 bases). Trimming took off 5 bases at V and 5 bases at J, with 12 bases between the two ends. CDR3 length: 13 residues. Germline-derived CDR1 and CDR2 are SGHTA and FQGNSA. The CDR3 DNA reads TGTGCCAGCAGCCAGATGGGGGGGACTGAAGCTTTCTTT. Translated: CASSQMGGTEAFF.